This entry lists 18 T cell receptor beta chains sequenced from one sample in a study of T-cell memory formation after mild COVID-19. Each CDR3 protein is one row after TCRdb ran MiXCR on the 5' RACE reads. The profile shows fewer than 650,000 distinct CDR3 sequences, 17% of them singletons. The source material was PBMCs or a T cell subset sorted from them (not recorded which). The receptors stem from an adult woman who had mild COVID-19 (a few samples of this study predate the infection). Cell type and time point are not known.

The chain uses TRBV5-1 and TRBJ2-5; D not certain. CDR3 length: 13 amino acids. V lost 4 bases to trimming and J lost 5 bases, with 12 bases between them. Germline V CDR1 and CDR2: SGHRS, YFSETQ. CDR3: CASSTLLGETQYF. CDR3 sequence (DNA): TGCGCCAGCAGCACCCTCCTGGGGGAGACCCAGTACTTC.

This clonotype came up a few times. The chain uses TRBV6-5 and TRBJ2-5; TRBD1 matches 8 bases. From germline, CDR1 is MNHEY and CDR2 SVGAGI. CDR3 length equals 15 residues. The V segment lost 4 bases and the J segment 7 bases; nucleotides outside the gene matches: 11. The CDR3 DNA reads TGTGCCAGCAGTTCCGCGACAGGGGACAAGGGGACCCAGTACTTC. This gives the protein CASSSATGDKGTQYF.

The rearrangement uses TRBV27 and TRBJ1-5, with D uncertain. V was pared by 8 bases and J by 0 bases, with 14 bases between. In germline, CDR1 is MNHEY, CDR2 SMNVEV (reference sequence). The CDR3 spans 15 residues. This CDR3 is CASGPSGYSNQPQHF. The CDR3 DNA follows: TGTGCCAGCGGACCCTCCGGGTATAGCAATCAGCCCCAGCATTTT.

This chain connects TRBV3-1 to TRBJ2-5; 10 bases are shared with TRBD1. With V trimmed by 4 bases and J by 3 bases, 5 bases remained unmatched. The CDR3 contains 15 residues. Germline V gene data show CDR1 as LGHDT and CDR2 as YNNKEL (reference sequence). CDR3 sequence reads: CASSPRTGGKETQYF. Here the CDR3 DNA reads TGTGCCAGCAGCCCTCGGACAGGGGGAAAAGAGACCCAGTACTTC.

The chain recombines TRBV6-1 with TRBJ1-2; no clear D gene. V was pared by 3 bases and J by 4 bases, with 9 bases between. Germline-derived CDR1 and CDR2 are MNHNS and SASEGT. The CDR3 sequence is 13 residues long. The CDR3: CASSEEQFYGYTF. CDR3 coding DNA: TGTGCCAGCAGTGAGGAACAGTTCTATGGCTACACCTTC.

This clonotype was seen only a few times. V is TRBV15 and J is TRBJ2-1, with TRBD2 matching 8 bases. Germline loops: CDR1 LNHNV, CDR2 YYDKDF (reference sequence). The junction had 22 bases not matched to a gene; V was cut back by 0 bases and J by 9 bases. CDR3 size: 20 residues. The CDR3 loop is CATSRDRPPDAGGRRIEQFF. The CDR3 DNA follows: TGTGCCACCAGCAGAGATAGACCACCAGATGCGGGAGGACGTAGGATTGAGCAGTTCTTC.

This clonotype was recorded at least ten times. The V call is TRBV20-1, the J call TRBJ2-5, with 7 bases lining up with TRBD2. Germline V gene sequence: CDR1 DFQATT, CDR2 SNEGSKA (reference sequence). The CDR3 is made up of 17 amino acids. Germline trimming cut 0 bases from V and 8 bases from J; bases unmatched to any gene: 18. Here the CDR3 DNA reads TGCAGTGCTAGAGACGCCAAGGCAAATTGGGGAGGGAGAACCCAGTACTTC. It encodes CSARDAKANWGGRTQYF.

There are a few counts of this clonotype. V and J are TRBV20-1 and TRBJ2-3, with TRBD1 matching over 10 bases. Germline V gene lookup returns CDR1 DFQATT and CDR2 SNEGSKA (reference sequence). Trimming took 6 bases from V and 7 from J; bases not matched to a gene: 10. The CDR3 runs 14 residues. DNA of the CDR3: TGCAGTGCCCGACGCGGGGACAGGGGTAATACGCAGTATTTT. Translation gives CSARRGDRGNTQYF.

The V and J genes are TRBV7-2 and TRBJ2-4, with D possibly TRBD2 on 7 matching bases. Germline V CDR1 and CDR2: SGHTA, FQGNSA. The CDR3 consists of 15 residues. V shed 0 bases and J shed 9 bases, with 15 bases lying between them. CDR3 bases: TGTGCCAGCAGCTTAGCGGGGGGGCCGGGTCGCATTCAGTACTTC. Residues: CASSLAGGPGRIQYF.

The rearrangement links TRBV20-1 to TRBJ2-3; perhaps TRBD2 as D (6 bases). This CDR3 contains 14 residues. The germline CDR1 and CDR2 sequences are DFQATT and SNEGSKA (reference sequence). The V end was cut by 1 base, the J end by 2 bases, with 10 bases between. CDR3 sequence (DNA): TGCAGTGCTAGAGTGATAGCGGACACAGATACGCAGTATTTT. Protein sequence: CSARVIADTDTQYF.

This chain connects TRBV6-1 to TRBJ2-1, with D maybe TRBD2 (5 bases). Germline V gives CDR1 MNHNS, CDR2 SASEGT. This CDR3 comprises 16 residues. The V and J ends lost 3 bases and 5 bases respectively, with 17 bases between them. The CDR3 bases are TGTGCCAGCAGTGATGGGAGTTTAGTTGGCCACAATGAGCAGTTCTTC. It encodes CASSDGSLVGHNEQFF.

This chain joins TRBV19 and TRBJ2-2; TRBD1 matches at 7 bases. Per germline, CDR1 LNHDA and CDR2 SQIVND (reference sequence). This CDR3 region has 16 residues. Germline trimming cut 4 bases from V and 2 bases from J; bases unmatched to any gene: 7. The CDR3 region is CASSTRQGPNTGELFF. Written as DNA, the CDR3 is TGTGCCAGTAGTACAAGACAGGGCCCTAACACCGGGGAGCTGTTTTTT.

There are a few counts of this clonotype. The chain combines TRBV7-2 with TRBJ2-1; no definite D call. Deletions cut 3 bases from V and 8 bases from J, with 5 bases between. The V gene's germline CDR1 is SGHTA and CDR2 FQGNSA. The CDR3 is 11 amino acids. The CDR3 nucleotides are TGTGCCAGCAGCTTGACCTATGAGCAGTTCTTC. Protein sequence: CASSLTYEQFF.

This clonotype was recorded a few times. The CDR3 DNA reads as TGCAGCGTTGAAGGCGCCGACCCTGGGACCCAGTACTTC. The encoded protein is CSVEGADPGTQYF. The J gene is TRBJ2-5, the V gene TRBV29-1; D is unclear. The CDR3 runs to 13 residues. The germline V and J ends were trimmed by 1 base and 7 bases, with 13 bases remaining between them. The germline V gene has CDR1 SQVTM and CDR2 ANQGSEA.

The rearrangement uses TRBV27 and TRBJ1-5, with TRBD1 matching over 7 bases. In germline, CDR1 is MNHEY, CDR2 SMNVEV (reference sequence). The V and J ends lost 3 bases and 3 bases, in that order; junction bases with no gene match: 2. The CDR3 is 14 residues long. The chain's CDR3 is CASSLDRINQPQHF. The CDR3 nucleotides read TGTGCCAGCAGTTTGGACAGGATCAATCAGCCCCAGCATTTT.

In its sample, this clonotype was seen a few times. The CDR3 sequence is CASSLYTGNPWQPQHF. DNA of the CDR3: TGTGCCAGCAGTCTGTACACAGGGAATCCCTGGCAGCCCCAGCATTTT. The rearrangement links TRBV27 to TRBJ1-5; maybe TRBD1 (6 bases). V was clipped by 5 bases and J by 7 bases, with 21 bases between them. Germline assignment: CDR1 MNHEY and CDR2 SMNVEV (reference sequence). This CDR3 has 16 amino acids.

In this sample, this clonotype turned up a few times. The chain is built from TRBV5-1 and TRBJ1-5; no firm D call. The CDR3 contains 14 residues. Trimming shortened V by 2 bases and J by 3 bases, and 9 bases separated the two germline ends. Germline CDR1 is SGHRS and CDR2 is YFSETQ. This chain's CDR3 is CASSFDGLNQPQHF. Written as DNA, the CDR3 is TGCGCCAGCAGCTTCGACGGCCTCAATCAGCCCCAGCATTTT.

This chain connects TRBV20-1 to TRBJ2-6; no firm D call. The CDR3 extends over 15 amino acids. V gave up 2 bases and J gave up 0 bases, with 8 bases separating them. Germline V gene sequence: CDR1 DFQATT, CDR2 SNEGSKA (reference sequence). The CDR3 here is CSARPFGSGANVLTF. Here the CDR3 DNA reads TGCAGTGCTAGACCCTTTGGCTCTGGGGCCAACGTCCTGACTTTC.